This T cell receptor beta chain was captured in a study of cytomegalovirus exposure and HLA in healthy donors. Study results and caveats: A later analysis reported that several of the most significant clusters appeared to be linked to common viral pathogens, among them Epstein-Barr virus. What a later analysis reportedly showed was that an Asian-associated ancestry cluster had fewer N-insertions than the roughly 670-donor mean. Associated with cytomegalovirus, according to the listing, were around 160 TCR beta chains.

The PCR made use of 60 Vbeta and 13 Jbeta primers. TCRdb's copy holds only in-frame clones and misses some; the assay was immunoSEQ multiplex PCR. Here the sample spans 90,000 to 110,000 clones, approximately 69% being singletons. Notes on this clone: Its specificity is not known.

This CDR3 contains 14 residues. CDR1 SEHNR and CDR2 FQNEAQ come from the germline V gene (reference sequence). Trimming left V 7 bases short and J 1 base short, with 8 bases between. The sequenced sample consisted of PBMCs. The receptor was isolated from a man aged 25 to 45 in good health and CMV-seronegative. This chain uses TRBV7-9 with TRBJ2-6, with D unresolved. The CDR3 here is CASTQFSGANVLTF. As DNA, the CDR3 is TGTGCCAGCACCCAATTTTCTGGGGCCAACGTCCTGACTTTC.